Given below is one TCR beta chain in context. What it binds is unknown. 60 Vbeta and 13 Jbeta primers were used in PCR. Sequencing used immunoSEQ multiplex PCR; TCRdb keeps in-frame clones, though not all of them. The repertoire holds 150,000 to 200,000 clones, around four fifths seen once, with roughly 1.4% in the top ten. This entry is derived from a study of cytomegalovirus exposure and HLA in healthy donors. Overall study: As an earlier analysis found, about 200 million T cells yielded 95 million to 130 million unique TCR beta sequences. Falling in the Caucasian-associated ancestry cluster were about 80% of some 400 genotyped donors. Findings of the study overall: Later analysis suggested links between common viral pathogens and several top significant clusters.

V lost 7 bases, J lost 4 bases, and 11 bases lay in between. Germline loops: CDR1 MNHEY, CDR2 SMNVEV (reference sequence). This CDR3 is built from 13 residues. Material for sequencing was PBMCs. The clonotype comes from a woman aged 25 to 39 in good health and CMV-seropositive. The rearrangement joins TRBV27 to TRBJ2-1; D perhaps matches TRBD2 (6 bases). In DNA, the CDR3 is TGTGCCAGCAAACTGGGGGGATACAATGAGCAGTTCTTC. This gives the protein CASKLGGYNEQFF.